The clone carrying this TCR beta chain appeared once. Its antigen is not identified. Germline loops: CDR1 MGHRA, CDR2 YSYEKL. The CDR3 totals 15 residues. V was clipped by 6 bases and J by 9 bases; unmatched bases: 11. TCRdb's copy holds only in-frame clones and misses some; the assay was immunoSEQ multiplex PCR. The sample carries 35,000 to 45,000 clones, roughly 91% recorded once. These data are taken from a study of graft-versus-host responses after intestinal transplantation. Study-wide points: Present in recipient marrow, GvH clones included some that appeared first in ileum or blood.

The receptor was derived from a human patient who received an intestinal transplant, so some T cells may come from the graft donor. The sample in question was PBMCs, obtained 267 days after transplant. This sequence joins TRBV4-1 and TRBJ1-4; TRBD1 matches 9 bases. CDR3 sequence reads: CASSGYRDREQKLFF. The CDR3 nucleotides read TGCGCCAGCAGTGGGTACCGGGACAGGGAACAAAAACTGTTTTTT.